This entry describes one T cell receptor beta chain. These data originate in a study of blood T cell repertoires in COVID-19. The germline gives CDR1 SNHLY, CDR2 FYNNEI. The CDR3 has 14 amino acids. Between the trimmed V and J ends, which lost 9 bases and 8 bases, there was a span of 20 bases. Some clones are missing from TCRdb's copy, which holds only in-frame ones; the method was immunoSEQ multiplex PCR. The sample consists of 260,000 or so clones, around 84% of them appearing once. The material sequenced was PBMCs or T cells enriched from blood (not recorded which). The receptor was isolated from a woman aged 50 to 60 who had recovered from COVID-19. The V gene is TRBV2, the J gene TRBJ1-3; a possible D gene is TRBD1 (6 bases). CDR3 loop: CASGGGSQADTIYF. The CDR3 region has the DNA TGTGCCAGTGGGGGCGGATCACAAGCGGACACCATATATTTT.